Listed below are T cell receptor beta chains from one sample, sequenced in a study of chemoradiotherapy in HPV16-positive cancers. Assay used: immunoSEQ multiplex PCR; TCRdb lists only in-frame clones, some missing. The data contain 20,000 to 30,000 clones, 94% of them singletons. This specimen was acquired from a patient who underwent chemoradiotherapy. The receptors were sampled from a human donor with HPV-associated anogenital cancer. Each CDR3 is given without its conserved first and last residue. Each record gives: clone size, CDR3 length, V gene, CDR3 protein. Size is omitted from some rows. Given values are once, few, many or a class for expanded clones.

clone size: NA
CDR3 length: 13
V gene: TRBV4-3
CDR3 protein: ASSQGRGLGYGYT

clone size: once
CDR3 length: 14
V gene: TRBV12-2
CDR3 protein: ASRLAGLAEAYEQY

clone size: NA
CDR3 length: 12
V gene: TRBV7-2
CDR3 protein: ASSSETGVVEQY

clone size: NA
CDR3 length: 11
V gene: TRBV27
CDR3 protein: ASSFGPERGQH

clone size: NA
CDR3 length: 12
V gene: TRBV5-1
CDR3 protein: ASSLAPGEETQY

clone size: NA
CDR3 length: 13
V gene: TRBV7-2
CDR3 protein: ASSLGWSSYNEQF

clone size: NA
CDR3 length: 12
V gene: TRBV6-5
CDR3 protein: ASSYSRTAYEQY

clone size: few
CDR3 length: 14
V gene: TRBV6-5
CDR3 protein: ASSYSASGNQETQY

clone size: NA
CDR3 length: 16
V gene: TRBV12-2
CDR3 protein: ASRLVGTGDSFDYGYT

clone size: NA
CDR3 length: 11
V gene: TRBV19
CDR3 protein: ASIRTTGGEAF

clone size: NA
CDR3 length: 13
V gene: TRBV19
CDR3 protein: ASSRTGGFRYGYT